Shown below are 30 T cell receptor beta chains from a single sample sequenced in a study of shared clonotypes between healthy human individuals. Sequencing was performed with immunoSEQ multiplex PCR; in TCRdb, only in-frame clones are kept and a portion is missing. The sample shows 1 million to 1.3 million clones, 75% to 80% of them seen only once. Sequences were obtained from memory CD4+ T cells from PBMCs. Sample subset: CD45RA-negative fraction. All receptors derive from a man younger than 35 in good health. Some clones in this sample may be carry-over from other donors' samples.

The genes are TRBV5-1 and TRBJ1-1; TRBD1 aligns across 7 bases. J was trimmed by 11 bases and V by 4 bases; bases with no gene match: 14. The CDR3 has 14 residues. In germline, CDR1 is SGHRS, CDR2 YFSETQ. The CDR3 loop reads CASSTEGAVGKAFF. CDR3 in DNA: TGCGCCAGCAGCACCGAGGGGGCAGTGGGGAAGGCTTTCTTT.

The chain combines TRBV7-9 with TRBJ1-3; 9 bases match TRBD1. This CDR3 is built from 17 residues. The junction had 7 bases not matched to a gene; V was cut back by 4 bases and J by 0 bases. Germline loops: CDR1 SEHNR, CDR2 FQNEAQ (reference sequence). The CDR3 coding sequence is TGTGCCAGCAGCTCACAGGGGGCCCTAAACTCTGGAAACACCATATATTTT. This gives the protein CASSSQGALNSGNTIYF.

CDR3 DNA: TGTGCCAGCAGTTTCCCTGGCCCGGGGTCTGGCTACACCTTC. It is translated as CASSFPGPGSGYTF. The gene calls are TRBV28 and TRBJ1-2; D not resolved. This CDR3 is built from 14 residues. The germline CDR1 and CDR2 sequences are MDHEN and SYDVKM. V lost 3 bases, J lost 7 bases, and 15 bases lay in between.

The chain recombines TRBV5-3 with TRBJ1-1; 7 nucleotides agree with TRBD1. TRBV5-3 falls under the ORF class, with uncertain function. This CDR3 is built from 16 residues. V dropped 5 bases and J dropped 0; count of bases not matched to a gene: 10. The CDR3 here is CARSKQGKPMNTEAFF. The CDR3 nucleotides are TGTGCCAGAAGTAAACAGGGGAAACCTATGAACACTGAAGCTTTCTTT.

There are many counts of this clone. V and J are TRBV10-1 and TRBJ2-1; D uncertain. The CDR3 has 13 amino acids. The ends were cut back, 0 bases at V and 8 bases at J, with 8 bases in the middle. CDR1 and CDR2 (germline): WNHNN, SYGVQD (reference sequence). CDR3 loop: CASSESESYEQFF. The DNA for the CDR3 is TGCGCCAGCAGTGAGTCGGAGAGCTATGAGCAGTTCTTC.

This chain joins TRBV28 and TRBJ1-4; D may be TRBD1 (5 bases). V was trimmed by 5 bases and J by 7 bases, leaving 14 bases between them. This CDR3 region has 14 residues. The germline CDR1 and CDR2 sequences are MDHEN and SYDVKM. The CDR3 DNA reads TGTGCCAGCAGTACGACAGCTACCTTTGAAAAACTGTTTTTT. This encodes CASSTTATFEKLFF.

With respect to this clone: This CDR3 is also generated by other DNA sequences in the sample. The chain joins TRBV10-3 to TRBJ1-1, with D perhaps TRBD1 (5 bases). Germline CDR1 reads ENHRY; CDR2 reads SYGVKD. The CDR3 covers 14 residues. V gave up 3 bases and J gave up 2 bases, with 10 bases separating them. CDR3 bases: TGTGCCATCAGTGAACGGGACGTAAACACTGAAGCTTTCTTT. Its protein product is CAISERDVNTEAFF.

This clone was observed a single time. This rearrangement joins TRBV6-1 to TRBJ1-5; D gene uncertain. Germline CDR1 and CDR2: MNHNS and SASEGT. V dropped 9 bases and J dropped 4 bases, with 13 bases sitting between them. The CDR3 contains 13 residues. The CDR3 loop reads CASAVGTNQPQHF. Written as DNA, the CDR3 is TGTGCCAGTGCTGTCGGAACGAATCAGCCCCAGCATTTT.

The J gene is TRBJ1-2, the V gene TRBV5-6; perhaps TRBD1 as D (6 bases). The ends were cut back, 2 bases at V and 4 bases at J, with 12 bases in the middle. Germline V CDR1 and CDR2: SGHDT, YYEEEE. CDR3 length: 14 amino acids. CDR3 amino acids: CASSFDRLSYGYTF. The CDR3 nucleotides are TGTGCCAGCAGCTTCGACAGGCTCTCCTATGGCTACACCTTC.

The rearrangement uses TRBV4-2 and TRBJ2-7; D unclear. V was cut by 1 base and J by 4 bases, with 8 bases left in between. This CDR3 contains 13 residues. CDR1 is LGHNA, CDR2 YNFKEQ, per germline. CDR3 DNA: TGTGCCAGCAGCCAAGTAGTAGGATACGAGCAGTACTTC. It translates to CASSQVVGYEQYF.

This clone was recorded only once. The chain employs TRBV28 and TRBJ2-1; unclear D gene. The V gene's germline CDR1 is MDHEN and CDR2 SYDVKM. V was pared by 8 bases and J by 7 bases, with 15 bases between. The CDR3 loop spans 13 amino acids. The CDR3 region is CASGKTGPNEQFF. The CDR3 DNA is TGTGCCAGCGGAAAGACGGGCCCTAATGAGCAGTTCTTC.

This clone has only a few counts. The chain carries TRBV5-4 and TRBJ2-6; D is perhaps TRBD1 or TRBD2 (5 bases each). Germline-derived CDR1 and CDR2 are SGHNT and YYREEE (reference sequence). With 1 base removed from V and 2 bases from J, the gap between germline ends came to 7 bases. CDR3 length: 15 amino acids. This CDR3 is CASSLWDAGANVLTF. CDR3 bases: TGTGCCAGCAGCTTGTGGGACGCTGGGGCCAACGTCCTGACTTTC.

Here the CDR3 DNA reads TGTGCCACGGCGCCGGGCTTACCGAGTCAGCCCCAGCATTTT. It specifies CATAPGLPSQPQHF. J is TRBJ1-5 and V is TRBV2; D gene ambiguous. The CDR3 runs 14 residues. Germline loops: CDR1 SNHLY, CDR2 FYNNEI. V lost 10 bases to trimming and J lost 6 bases, with 19 bases between them.

The chain combines TRBV12-5 with TRBJ1-1, with D possibly TRBD1 on 6 matching bases. V dropped 2 bases and J dropped 9 bases, with 7 bases sitting between them. CDR3 size: 11 residues. The germline CDR1 and CDR2 sequences are LGHNT and FRNRAP. CDR3 sequence: CASGLQGQAFF. The CDR3 DNA reads as TGTGCTAGTGGTTTGCAGGGGCAAGCTTTCTTT.

The chain combines TRBV19 with TRBJ2-2; either TRBD1 or TRBD2 may fit D (5 bases each). Germline values: CDR1 LNHDA, CDR2 SQIVND (reference sequence). The CDR3 is 15 residues long. V gave up 2 bases and J gave up 6 bases, with 13 bases separating them. In nucleotides, the CDR3 is TGTGCCAGTAGTATATTTCAGACGGGGCCCGGGGAGCTGTTTTTT. This sequence encodes CASSIFQTGPGELFF.

The chain links TRBV30 to TRBJ2-1; D not resolved. The germline V gene has CDR1 GTSNPN and CDR2 SVGIG (reference sequence). CDR3 length: 8 residues. V shed 8 bases and J shed 14 bases, with 10 bases lying between them. The CDR3 spells CALEGEFF. The CDR3 region has the DNA TGTGCCCTGGAAGGTGAGTTCTTC.

This chain links TRBV28 with TRBJ1-5; no clear D gene. Germline assignment: CDR1 MDHEN and CDR2 SYDVKM. Between the trimmed V and J ends, which lost 10 bases and 12 bases, there was a span of 28 bases. CDR3 size: 15 residues. CDR3 in amino acids: CAITPGVEPLVVQHF. The CDR3, as DNA: TGTGCCATAACACCGGGAGTCGAGCCCCTTGTGGTCCAGCATTTT.

V usage is TRBV2 and J usage is TRBJ2-2, with 11 bases aligning to TRBD2. The CDR3 has 14 residues. V lost 9 bases and J lost 4; bases outside the gene matches: 4. The germline CDR1 and CDR2 sequences are SNHLY and FYNNEI. The CDR3 reads CASGLAGPTGELFF. CDR3 nucleotides: TGTGCCAGTGGACTAGCGGGCCCCACCGGGGAGCTGTTTTTT.

The chain couples TRBV27 to TRBJ2-7; the D gene could be TRBD1 or TRBD2 (5 bases each). CDR1 and CDR2 from the germline V gene are MNHEY and SMNVEV (reference sequence). The CDR3 covers 15 residues. V lost 3 bases and J lost 2, with 14 bases in between. DNA of the CDR3: TGTGCCAGCAGTTTTAAACGTTCGGGGCCCTACGAGCAGTACTTC. It is translated as CASSFKRSGPYEQYF.

The chain joins TRBV4-2 to TRBJ1-2; 9 nucleotides agree with TRBD1. V lost 2 bases, J lost 6 bases, and 10 bases stayed unmatched. The length of the CDR3 is 16 residues. Per the germline V gene, CDR1 is LGHNA and CDR2 is YNFKEQ. In nucleotides, the CDR3 is TGTGCCAGCAGCCAAAGCGGGACAGGGTCAATGCATGGCTACACCTTC. Its translation is CASSQSGTGSMHGYTF.

The rearrangement links TRBV10-3 to TRBJ1-5; 7 bases match TRBD1. CDR1 ENHRY and CDR2 SYGVKD come from the germline V gene. The J segment lost 1 base and the V segment lost 6 bases, leaving 0 bases of the junction unmatched. This CDR3 has 13 residues. The CDR3: CAIRDRSNQPQHF. CDR3 nucleotide sequence: TGTGCCATCAGGGACAGGAGCAATCAGCCCCAGCATTTT.

This clone showed up just once. The rearrangement links TRBV6-5 to TRBJ1-2; weak D call: TRBD1 (5 bases). This CDR3 spans 13 amino acids. The V end lost 2 bases, the J end lost 8 bases, and 12 bases lay between the germline ends. Germline lookup yields CDR1 MNHEY and CDR2 SVGAGI. CDR3 protein: CASSYGAWLGYTF. CDR3 nucleotides: TGTGCCAGCAGTTACGGGGCCTGGCTCGGCTACACCTTC.

The chain uses TRBV27 and TRBJ1-2; no firm D call. Trimming shortened V by 5 bases and J by 0 bases, and 7 bases separated the two germline ends. This CDR3 comprises 13 residues. Germline loops: CDR1 MNHEY, CDR2 SMNVEV (reference sequence). This chain's CDR3 is CASSRSANYGYTF. CDR3 DNA: TGTGCCAGCAGTAGGTCAGCTAACTATGGCTACACCTTC.

The chain carries TRBV5-5 and TRBJ2-1; 9 bases align to TRBD2. The germline V gene has CDR1 SGHKS and CDR2 YYEKEE (reference sequence). The length of the CDR3 is 16 residues. V was pared by 4 bases and J by 7 bases, with 12 bases of the junction left unmatched. The CDR3 loop is CASSRPSSGTENEQFF. The CDR3 DNA is TGTGCCAGCAGCCGACCGTCTAGCGGGACAGAAAATGAGCAGTTCTTC. The variable domain in full, completed from reference TRBV5-5 and TRBJ2-1, reads DAGVTQSPTHLIKTRGQQVTLRCSPISGHKSVSWYQQVLGQGPQFIFQYYEKEERGRGNFPDRFSARQFPNYSSELNVNALLLGDSALYLCASSRPSSGTENEQFFGPGTRLTVL.

The V and J genes are TRBV19 and TRBJ2-2; either TRBD1 or TRBD2 may fit D (5 bases each). The CDR3 extends over 13 amino acids. Trimming pared 7 bases from V and 6 bases from J, leaving 12 bases between. Looked up from germline, CDR1 is LNHDA and CDR2 is SQIVND (reference sequence). The CDR3 DNA follows: TGTGCCAGTATGGGGGAGCTCGCCGGGGAGCTGTTTTTT. It is translated as CASMGELAGELFF.

Details on this clone: Other DNA sequences in the same sample also yield this CDR3. V gene TRBV4-1 combines with J gene TRBJ1-2; D unclear. Trimming shortened V by 1 base and J by 4 bases, and 10 bases separated the two germline ends. The V gene's germline CDR1 is MGHRA and CDR2 YSYEKL. The CDR3 length is 14 residues. The CDR3 loop reads CASSQGRGSYGYTF. As DNA, the CDR3 is TGCGCCAGCAGCCAAGGCCGGGGTTCCTATGGCTACACCTTC.

CDR3 sequence (DNA): TGCAGTGGGGAGGGCAGGACTGAAGCTTTCTTT. Protein product: CSGEGRTEAFF. V is TRBV20-1 and J is TRBJ1-1; D call uncertain. The CDR3 runs 11 residues. Germline CDR1 and CDR2: DFQATT and SNEGSKA (reference sequence). V lost 7 bases and J lost 5, with 11 bases in between.

The CDR3 loop reads CSVRDRAHEQYF. The CDR3 nucleotides are TGCAGCGTGCGGGACAGGGCCCACGAGCAGTACTTC. J is TRBJ2-5 and V is TRBV29-1, with 9 nucleotides matching TRBD1. Judging by the DNA end, TRBJ2-7 fits better; the J call may be wrong. Per germline, CDR1 SQVTM and CDR2 ANQGSEA. CDR3 length: 12 amino acids.

This chain links TRBV7-2 with TRBJ2-7, with 10 nucleotides matching TRBD2. Germline lookup yields CDR1 SGHTA and CDR2 FQGNSA. With 5 bases clipped from V and 2 bases from J, the junction kept 9 bases outside the gene matches. CDR3 length: 16 amino acids. Here the CDR3 DNA reads TGTGCCAGCAGCCTAGGGTGGCTAGCGGGAGCCTACGAGCAGTACTTC. It yields the protein CASSLGWLAGAYEQYF.

The chain combines TRBV5-1 with TRBJ2-3; the match to TRBD2 covers 7 bases. The CDR3 length is 13 residues. Germline CDR1 and CDR2: SGHRS and YFSETQ. J was trimmed by 5 bases and V by 6 bases; bases with no gene match: 6. The CDR3 DNA reads TGCGCCAGCAAGAGCGGGAATGGAGATACGCAGTATTTT. It yields the protein CASKSGNGDTQYF.